This T cell receptor beta chain was captured by sequencing in a study of shared clonotypes between healthy human individuals. The CDR3 is made up of 11 amino acids. Per germline, CDR1 MNHNS and CDR2 SASEGT. The V end was cut by 5 bases, the J end by 6 bases, with 7 bases between. At the deep level, the assay was run. Method: immunoSEQ multiplex PCR; TCRdb's copy keeps in-frame clones and lacks some. The table has some 360,000 clones, more than 60% seen once. This clonotype originated in a man aged 30-40 years in good health. The specimen sequenced was memory CD4+ T cells sorted from blood. Subset denoted: CD45RA-negative fraction. The chain joins TRBV6-1 to TRBJ1-1; D ambiguous. CDR3 protein: CASSSASEAFF. The CDR3 DNA sequence: TGTGCCAGCAGTTCTGCGTCTGAAGCTTTCTTT.